The rows below give T cell receptor beta chains drawn from one sample of a study of radiotherapy plus CTLA-4 blockade in lung cancer. Using immunoSEQ multiplex PCR, the repertoire was profiled, and TCRdb retains in-frame clones only, with some absent. Here the sample spans 70,000 to 90,000 clones, around 90% being singletons. The sample was peripheral blood, taken from a patient treated with radiotherapy plus ipilimumab. Every receptor here comes from a human donor with non-small cell lung cancer who had stable disease on radiotherapy plus ipilimumab. The CDR3 runs from the conserved cysteine through the conserved F or W. Fields, in order: clone size, D gene, V gene, J gene, CDR3 DNA, CDR3 protein. D genes are given only for firm matches. A row's size may be missing; if present it is once, few, many or a size class.

clone_size: -; d_call: TRBD2; v_call: TRBV27; j_call: TRBJ2-7; cdr3_nt: TGTGCCAGCAGTTCACTAGCGGGAGGCTACGAGCAGTACTTC; cdr3_aa: CASSSLAGGYEQYF
clone_size: -; d_call: -; v_call: TRBV7-3; j_call: TRBJ2-7; cdr3_nt: TGTGCCAGCAGCTTAACGCCTACGAACTACGAGCAGTACTTC; cdr3_aa: CASSLTPTNYEQYF
clone_size: -; d_call: -; v_call: TRBV7-2; j_call: TRBJ1-5; cdr3_nt: TGTGCCAGCAGCTTAACTCAGGATTACAATCAGCCCCAGCATTTT; cdr3_aa: CASSLTQDYNQPQHF
clone_size: -; d_call: TRBD1; v_call: TRBV29-1; j_call: TRBJ2-7; cdr3_nt: TGCAGCGTTGTAGGACAGGGCCCCTACGAGCAGTACTTC; cdr3_aa: CSVVGQGPYEQYF
clone_size: -; d_call: TRBD1; v_call: TRBV6-5; j_call: TRBJ1-5; cdr3_nt: TGTGCCAGCAGTTCCGTGACAGGGGGCAGCTATCAGCCCCAGCATTTT; cdr3_aa: CASSSVTGGSYQPQHF
clone_size: -; d_call: -; v_call: TRBV28; j_call: TRBJ1-4; cdr3_nt: TGTGCCAGCAGTTTATATCGGGAAAAACTGTTTTTT; cdr3_aa: CASSLYREKLFF
clone_size: -; d_call: TRBD1; v_call: TRBV28; j_call: TRBJ2-5; cdr3_nt: TGTGCCAGCAGTTTAACAGGGGGCCAAGAGACCCAGTACTTC; cdr3_aa: CASSLTGGQETQYF
clone_size: -; d_call: -; v_call: TRBV14; j_call: TRBJ1-2; cdr3_nt: TGTGCCAGCAGCCAATTTAGGGGCTATGGCTACACCTTC; cdr3_aa: CASSQFRGYGYTF
clone_size: -; d_call: -; v_call: TRBV30; j_call: TRBJ2-7; cdr3_nt: TGTGCCTGGAGAAAGAGACAGGAGATTAGCTCCTACGAGCAGTACTTC; cdr3_aa: CAWRKRQEISSYEQYF
clone_size: -; d_call: -; v_call: TRBV19; j_call: TRBJ2-5; cdr3_nt: TGTGCCAGTAGCGTAGGGTGGGAGACCCAGTACTTC; cdr3_aa: CASSVGWETQYF
clone_size: -; d_call: TRBD1; v_call: TRBV10-2; j_call: TRBJ2-7; cdr3_nt: TGCGCCAGCAGTGGGGACAGTTACGAGCAGTACTTC; cdr3_aa: CASSGDSYEQYF
clone_size: once; d_call: -; v_call: TRBV29-1; j_call: TRBJ1-1; cdr3_nt: TGCAGCGGGGGGTTTATAGAAGGCACTGAAGCTTTCTTT; cdr3_aa: CSGGFIEGTEAFF
clone_size: -; d_call: TRBD1; v_call: TRBV19; j_call: TRBJ1-5; cdr3_nt: TGTGCCAGTACAACAACAGGGGACAATCAGCCCCAGCATTTT; cdr3_aa: CASTTTGDNQPQHF
clone_size: -; d_call: -; v_call: TRBV19; j_call: TRBJ1-5; cdr3_nt: TGTGCCAGTAGTATAGCCTCAAGTGGCCAGCCCCAGCATTTT; cdr3_aa: CASSIASSGQPQHF
clone_size: -; d_call: TRBD2; v_call: TRBV5-1; j_call: TRBJ2-5; cdr3_nt: TGCGCCAGCAGCTTGTCCCTAGCGGTGCGGGAGACCCAGTACTTC; cdr3_aa: CASSLSLAVRETQYF
clone_size: once; d_call: TRBD1; v_call: TRBV5-1; j_call: TRBJ2-5; cdr3_nt: TGCGCCAGCAGCGTCGGTTCGACAGGGACCCAAGAGACCCAGTACTTC; cdr3_aa: CASSVGSTGTQETQYF
clone_size: few; d_call: TRBD2; v_call: TRBV6-5; j_call: TRBJ2-3; cdr3_nt: TGTGCCAGCAGTTACTCCCAGCGGGAGGGCGAAAATTTT; cdr3_aa: CASSYSQREGENF
clone_size: -; d_call: -; v_call: TRBV16; j_call: TRBJ1-1; cdr3_nt: TGTGCCAGCAGCCAACTTCCTTGGGGCATGAACACTGAAGCTTTCTTT; cdr3_aa: CASSQLPWGMNTEAFF
clone_size: -; d_call: TRBD1; v_call: TRBV9; j_call: TRBJ1-1; cdr3_nt: TGTGCCAGCAGCGTAGCCCCAGGGGGCAACACTGAAGCTTTCTTT; cdr3_aa: CASSVAPGGNTEAFF
clone_size: once; d_call: -; v_call: TRBV7-2; j_call: TRBJ2-7; cdr3_nt: TGTGCCAGCAGCTTATCCCCAGGGACAAGAACCTACGAGCAGTACTTC; cdr3_aa: CASSLSPGTRTYEQYF
clone_size: -; d_call: -; v_call: TRBV27; j_call: TRBJ2-4; cdr3_nt: TGTGCCAGCAGTTTATCTGACAGGCGGGGCAAAAACATTCAGTACTTC; cdr3_aa: CASSLSDRRGKNIQYF
clone_size: -; d_call: -; v_call: TRBV29-1; j_call: TRBJ1-2; cdr3_nt: TGCAGCGTTGATAGTTCTGGGGGCCGAGGCTACACCTTC; cdr3_aa: CSVDSSGGRGYTF
clone_size: -; d_call: -; v_call: TRBV19; j_call: TRBJ2-1; cdr3_nt: TGTGCCTCCCGCGTCTACAATGAGCAGTTCTTC; cdr3_aa: CASRVYNEQFF
clone_size: -; d_call: -; v_call: TRBV19; j_call: TRBJ2-1; cdr3_nt: TGTGCCAGTAGTGCGGATAGCGCACAGGTGCAGTTCTTC; cdr3_aa: CASSADSAQVQFF
clone_size: once; d_call: -; v_call: TRBV9; j_call: TRBJ2-5; cdr3_nt: TGTGCCAGCAGCCCCCGTGCTAGCCCAGAGACCCAGTACTTC; cdr3_aa: CASSPRASPETQYF
clone_size: -; d_call: -; v_call: TRBV28; j_call: TRBJ1-5; cdr3_nt: TGTGCCAGCAGTTCGACCTACGGGGGGTTCGGGAATCAGCCCCAGCATTTT; cdr3_aa: CASSSTYGGFGNQPQHF
clone_size: -; d_call: TRBD1; v_call: TRBV7-9; j_call: TRBJ2-5; cdr3_nt: TGTGCCAGCAAGAGACAGGGGTACCAAGAGACCCAGTACTTC; cdr3_aa: CASKRQGYQETQYF